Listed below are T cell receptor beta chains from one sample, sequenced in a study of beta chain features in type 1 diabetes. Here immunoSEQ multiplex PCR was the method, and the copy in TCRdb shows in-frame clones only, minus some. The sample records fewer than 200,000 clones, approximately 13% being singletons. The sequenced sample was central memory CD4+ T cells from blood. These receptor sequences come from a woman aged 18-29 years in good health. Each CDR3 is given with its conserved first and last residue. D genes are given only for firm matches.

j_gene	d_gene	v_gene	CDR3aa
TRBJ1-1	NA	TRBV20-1	CSAEANTEAFF
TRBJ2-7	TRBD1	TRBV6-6	CASTGTAYEQYF
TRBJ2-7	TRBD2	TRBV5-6	CASSPGLAVSYEQYF
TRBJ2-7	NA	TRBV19	CASSSLSMTRANEQYF
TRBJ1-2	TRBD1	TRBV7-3	CASSLSPRDRGYGYTF
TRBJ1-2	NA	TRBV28	CASTSPRNYGYTF
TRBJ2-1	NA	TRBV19	CASTGYNEQFF
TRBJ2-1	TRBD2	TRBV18	CASSPFGFGNLGTSGRESYNEQFF
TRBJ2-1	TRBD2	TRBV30	CAWSRGLDFAQFF
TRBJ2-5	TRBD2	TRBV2	CASSRAREGTQYF
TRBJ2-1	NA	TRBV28	CASNTQRDEQFF
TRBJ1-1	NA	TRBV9	CASSEGGAGDTEAFF
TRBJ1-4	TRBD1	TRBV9	CASSVATGGEYEKLFF
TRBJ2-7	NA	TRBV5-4	CASSLPGYHEQYF
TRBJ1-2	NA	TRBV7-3	CASSQQANYGYTF
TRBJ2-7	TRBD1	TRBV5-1	CASSWDRPGEQYF
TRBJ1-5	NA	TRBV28	CASRESNQPQHF
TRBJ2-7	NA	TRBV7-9	CASSPLLRTGNEQYF
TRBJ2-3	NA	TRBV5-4	CASRRTEATDTQYF
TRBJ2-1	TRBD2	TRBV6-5	CASRRTSGTGNEQFF
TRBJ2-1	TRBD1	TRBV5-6	CASSRLDRGLYYEQFF
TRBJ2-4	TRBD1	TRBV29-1	CSVGGTGTPNIQYF